Listed below are T cell receptor beta chains from one sample, sequenced in a study of response to subunit inactivated influenza vaccine. TCRdb re-analysed the RT-PCR reads in MiXCR, keeping a single row per CDR3 protein. The table has roughly 500,000 distinct CDR3 sequences, 15% to 20% seen once. This specimen consisted of CD4+ T cells sorted from PBMCs, obtained 23 to 25 months after vaccination. These receptor sequences come from a man aged 50 to 75 who received an inactivated influenza vaccine. Each CDR3 is given with its conserved first and last residue. A D gene is named only where the DNA matches it firmly. Clone size, where shown, is once, few, many, or a class for clones that have expanded.

v_call	j_call	cdr3_length	d_call	clone_size	cdr3_nt	cdr3_aa
TRBV10-3	TRBJ2-3	14	TRBD2	.	TGTGCCATCAGTAGCGGGAGGGCCGGGGATACGCAGTATTTT	CAISSGRAGDTQYF
TRBV20-1	TRBJ2-3	16	TRBD1	.	TGCAGTGCTGGACGCAGGGACAGCCGAGGAACAGATACGCAGTATTTT	CSAGRRDSRGTDTQYF
TRBV7-9	TRBJ1-2	13	.	.	TGTGCCAGCAGCTTGGACAACCCCTATGGCTACACCTTC	CASSLDNPYGYTF
TRBV12-3/TRBV12-4	TRBJ2-6	14	.	.	TGTGCCAGCCGGGAGAGACGGGGTTCCAACGTCCTGACTTTC	CASRERRGSNVLTF
TRBV15	TRBJ1-5	14	.	.	TGTGCCACCAGCAGAGATTTGGGGGGTCAGCCCCAGCATTTT	CATSRDLGGQPQHF
TRBV2	TRBJ1-1	13	.	.	TGTGCCAGCGCATTCCGGGTCGACACTGAAGCTTTCTTT	CASAFRVDTEAFF
TRBV20-1	TRBJ2-7	14	.	.	TGCAGTGCTAAGGTACCCCTCTTAAGCTACGAGCAGTACTTC	CSAKVPLLSYEQYF
TRBV12-3/TRBV12-4	TRBJ2-5	15	TRBD1	few	TGTGCCAGCAGTTTTTGGACAGGGGGCGATGAGACCCAGTACTTC	CASSFWTGGDETQYF
TRBV6-1	TRBJ2-2	16	TRBD2	.	TGTGCCAGCAACCCTCGGGGGGGCCCTGGCACCGGGGAGCTGTTTTTT	CASNPRGGPGTGELFF
TRBV24-1	TRBJ2-5	14	.	few	TGTGCCACCAGTGGGAGACAAAACCAAGAGACCCAGTACTTC	CATSGRQNQETQYF